This passage covers 26 T cell receptor beta chains from one sample sequenced in a study of cytomegalovirus exposure and HLA in healthy donors. In the PCR, 60 Vbeta and 13 Jbeta primers were used. The repertoire was sequenced with immunoSEQ multiplex PCR; TCRdb's copy has only in-frame clones and lacks some. The sample has about 94,000 clones; approximately 80% are singletons. The material sequenced was PBMCs. These receptors were collected from a human donor in good health.

The chain uses TRBV19 and TRBJ2-1, with D unclear. The CDR3 covers 15 residues. CDR1 LNHDA and CDR2 SQIVND come from the germline V gene (reference sequence). The V gene lost 3 bases and the J gene lost 0 bases, with 9 bases spanning the gap. CDR3 DNA: TGTGCCAGTAGTATGAGTTCCCGCTCCTACAATGAGCAGTTCTTC. Translated, it gives CASSMSSRSYNEQFF.

The chain carries TRBV7-3 and TRBJ2-1; 10 positions match TRBD2. The junction had 8 bases not matched to a gene; V was cut back by 2 bases and J by 7 bases. This CDR3 spans 16 amino acids. Germline-derived CDR1 and CDR2 are SGHTA and FQGTGA. CDR3 sequence: CASSLGRSGGQNEQFF. The CDR3 region has the DNA TGTGCCAGCAGCTTAGGACGTAGCGGGGGGCAAAATGAGCAGTTCTTC.

V gene TRBV2 combines with J gene TRBJ1-2; maybe TRBD1 (5 bases). CDR3 length: 15 residues. Trimming removed 8 bases at V and 4 bases at J, with 20 bases between. The germline V gene has CDR1 SNHLY and CDR2 FYNNEI. The CDR3 nucleotides are TGTGCCAGCTCCCCCCCGGGGGGGGGACTCTATGGCTACACCTTC. It yields the protein CASSPPGGGLYGYTF.

The chain recombines TRBV13 with TRBJ2-1; D is perhaps TRBD2 (6 bases). CDR3 length: 12 residues. Trimming removed 5 bases at V and 7 bases at J, with 9 bases between. The germline CDR1 and CDR2 sequences are PRHDT and FYEKMQ (reference sequence). The CDR3 sequence is CASSTEGNEQFF. In nucleotides, the CDR3 is TGTGCCAGCAGCACGGAGGGGAATGAGCAGTTCTTC.

This sequence joins TRBV7-3 and TRBJ2-2; 8 bases fit TRBD2. The CDR3 sequence is 16 residues long. CDR1 is SGHTA and CDR2 is FQGTGA in the germline V gene. With 1 base clipped from V and 3 bases from J, the junction kept 4 bases outside the gene matches. This CDR3 is CASSLIGRGDTGELFF. The CDR3, as DNA: TGTGCCAGCAGCTTAATCGGGCGGGGGGACACCGGGGAGCTGTTTTTT.

This clone was seen a few times. This chain links TRBV6-1 with TRBJ2-3; 9 nucleotides match TRBD1. From germline, CDR1 is MNHNS and CDR2 SASEGT. The CDR3 runs to 14 residues. J lost 4 bases, V lost 9 bases, and 8 bases had no gene match. The CDR3 sequence is CASQQGQGADTQYF. CDR3 bases: TGTGCCAGTCAACAGGGACAGGGTGCAGATACGCAGTATTTT.

This sequence joins TRBV21-1 and TRBJ2-2; the D call in the table, TRBD2, was not verified against the DNA. TRBV21-1 is designated a pseudogene. The CDR3 runs to 16 residues. This CDR3 is CASSKTGDRNTGELFF. CDR3 DNA: TGTGCCAGCAGCAAAACGGGAGATCGTAACACCGGGGAGCTGTTTTTT.

Written as DNA, the CDR3 is TGCGCCAGCAGCCCCTCGTGGGGGACAGGGGCGAATGAGCAGTTCTTC. Its protein product is CASSPSWGTGANEQFF. The rearrangement uses TRBV4-3 and TRBJ2-1; TRBD1 matches 10 bases. Germline values: CDR1 LGHNA, CDR2 YSLEER. CDR3 length: 16 residues. Trimming took 4 bases from V and 7 from J; bases not matched to a gene: 10.

The chain recombines TRBV5-1 with TRBJ2-5, with D possibly being TRBD1 (6 bases). The J call may be faulty, since TRBJ2-7 better matches the DNA end. Germline V lookup: CDR1 SGHRS, CDR2 YFSETQ. This CDR3 comprises 14 residues. CDR3 residues: CASSRGTPGYEQYF. As DNA, the CDR3 is TGCGCCAGCAGCAGGGGGACACCGGGATACGAGCAGTACTTC.

V and J are TRBV6-6 and TRBJ2-7; D perhaps matches TRBD2 (5 bases). The germline V gene has CDR1 MNHNY and CDR2 SVGAGI (reference sequence). Deletions cut 2 bases from V and 2 bases from J, with 16 bases between. The CDR3 length is 16 residues. CDR3 nucleotide sequence: TGTGCCAGCAGTTACACCACGGGGTCCGGTCCCTACGAGCAGTACTTC. Translated, it gives CASSYTTGSGPYEQYF.

V usage is TRBV7-2 and J usage is TRBJ1-2; 10 bases are a match to TRBD1. With V trimmed by 8 bases and J by 4 bases, 7 bases remained unmatched. The CDR3 is made up of 14 amino acids. The germline V gene encodes CDR1 SGHTA and CDR2 FQGNSA. The CDR3 protein is CASLTGGAGYGYTF. The CDR3 DNA reads TGTGCCAGCCTGACAGGGGGCGCTGGCTATGGCTACACCTTC. Full variable domain (outside the CDR3, taken from reference TRBV7-2 and TRBJ1-2): GAGVSQSPSNKVTEKGKDVELRCDPISGHTALYWYRQSLGQGLEFLIYFQGNSAPDKSGLPSDRFSAERTGGSVSTLTIQRTQQEDSAVYLCASLTGGAGYGYTFGSGTRLTVV.

The CDR3 DNA reads TGTGCCTGGAGTAACCAACACACTGACAGGGCTCAGGACACCGGGGAGCTGTTTTTT. Amino acids: CAWSNQHTDRAQDTGELFF. The chain uses TRBV30 and TRBJ2-2; 7 nucleotides match TRBD1. The trim removed 2 bases at V and 3 bases at J, leaving 18 bases unmatched. Germline lookup yields CDR1 GTSNPN and CDR2 SVGIG (reference sequence). The CDR3 length is 19 residues. Full variable domain (missing parts from reference TRBV30 and TRBJ2-2): SQTIHQWPATLVQPVGSPLSLECTVEGTSNPNLYWYRQAAGRGLQLLFYSVGIGQISSEVPQNLSASRPQDRQFILSSKKLLLSDSGFYLCAWSNQHTDRAQDTGELFFGEGSRLTVL.

V and J are TRBV29-1 and TRBJ2-7; a weak D match, TRBD2 (5 bases). CDR3 size: 14 residues. The V and J ends lost 3 bases and 2 bases respectively, with 14 bases between them. CDR1 is SQVTM, CDR2 ANQGSEA, per germline. CDR3 in amino acids: CSVDGVYRAYEQYF. The CDR3, as DNA: TGCAGCGTTGACGGGGTGTACAGAGCCTACGAGCAGTACTTC.

The sample holds one count of this clone. The rearrangement joins TRBV13 to TRBJ2-2; D is perhaps TRBD1 (6 bases). Germline CDR1 reads PRHDT; CDR2 reads FYEKMQ (reference sequence). Trimming removed 0 bases at V and 4 bases at J, with 12 bases between. The CDR3 consists of 16 residues. CDR3 residues: CASSLGRGSSTGELFF. Written as DNA, the CDR3 is TGTGCCAGCAGCTTAGGCAGGGGATCGAGCACCGGGGAGCTGTTTTTT. Complete variable domain (other parts from reference TRBV13 and TRBJ2-2): AAGVIQSPRHLIKEKRETATLKCYPIPRHDTVYWYQQGPGQDPQFLISFYEKMQSDKGSIPDRFSAQQFSDYHSELNMSSLELGDSALYFCASSLGRGSSTGELFFGEGSRLTVL.

J is TRBJ2-6 and V is TRBV19; no clear D. CDR3 size: 16 residues. Germline V gives CDR1 LNHDA, CDR2 SQIVND (reference sequence). Trimming took off 5 bases at V and 0 bases at J, with 11 bases between the two ends. The CDR3 DNA follows: TGTGCCAGTAGTCTCCAGGCAAGCTCTGGGGCCAACGTCCTGACTTTC. Translated: CASSLQASSGANVLTF.

The CDR3 protein is CASSLVQGSNTEAFF. As DNA, the CDR3 is TGTGCCAGCAGTTTAGTTCAGGGGTCGAACACTGAAGCTTTCTTT. The V call is TRBV28, the J call TRBJ1-1, with D possibly being TRBD1 (6 bases). The CDR3 is made up of 15 amino acids. The germline V gene has CDR1 MDHEN and CDR2 SYDVKM. Trimming took off 2 bases at V and 1 base at J, with 11 bases between the two ends.

The J gene is TRBJ2-1, the V gene TRBV6-5, with 10 bases lining up with TRBD2. CDR1 and CDR2 (germline): MNHEY, SVGAGI. Germline trimming cut 3 bases from V and 8 bases from J; bases unmatched to any gene: 10. This CDR3 contains 16 residues. CDR3 region: CASSYPTAGGNYEQFF. CDR3 nucleotides: TGTGCCAGCAGTTATCCCACAGCGGGAGGGAATTATGAGCAGTTCTTC.

The genes are TRBV7-2 and TRBJ2-1, with 12 bases that match TRBD2. The CDR3 runs to 14 residues. V trimming: 2 bases; J trimming: 14 bases; junction bases outside the gene matches: 7. The V gene's germline CDR1 is SGHTA and CDR2 FQGNSA. The DNA of the CDR3 is TGTGCCAGCAGCTTAAGCCTAGCGGGGGGGCTTGAGTTCTTC. Translating gives CASSLSLAGGLEFF.

J is TRBJ2-1 and V is TRBV5-1; D is uncertain. CDR3 size: 15 residues. CDR1 is SGHRS, CDR2 YFSETQ, per germline. The ends were cut back, 0 bases at V and 0 bases at J, with 7 bases in the middle. DNA for the CDR3: TGCGCCAGCAGCTTGGAGCCCCCCTCCTACAATGAGCAGTTCTTC. This gives the protein CASSLEPPSYNEQFF.

The J gene is TRBJ2-7, the V gene TRBV6-5; 11 bases are shared with TRBD1. The CDR3 is made up of 15 amino acids. V was clipped by 0 bases and J by 2 bases; unmatched bases: 0. Germline loops: CDR1 MNHEY, CDR2 SVGAGI. CDR3 region: CASSYSGQGAYEQYF. CDR3 sequence (DNA): TGTGCCAGCAGTTACTCGGGACAGGGGGCCTACGAGCAGTACTTC.

This clone has only one observation. The chain employs TRBV5-1 and TRBJ2-1; 9 bases are a match to TRBD1. Germline CDR1 SGHRS, CDR2 YFSETQ. This CDR3 is built from 15 residues. Trimming took 7 bases from V and 5 from J; bases not matched to a gene: 10. CDR3 amino acids: CASFETGGANNEQFF. In DNA, the CDR3 is TGCGCCAGCTTCGAAACAGGGGGCGCAAACAATGAGCAGTTCTTC.

This clone was observed a few times. The V call is TRBV2, the J call TRBJ1-2; possible D gene TRBD1, 6 bases. Germline CDR1 is SNHLY and CDR2 is FYNNEI. The V end lost 8 bases, the J end lost 6 bases, and 13 bases lay between the germline ends. The CDR3 has 12 residues. The CDR3 nucleotides are TGTGCCAGCTACCAGGGGCCCGATGGCTACACCTTC. This gives the protein CASYQGPDGYTF.

The gene calls are TRBV25-1 and TRBJ2-1, with D perhaps TRBD2 (7 bases). V gave up 6 bases and J gave up 10 bases, with 16 bases separating them. The length of the CDR3 is 13 residues. CDR1 MGHDK and CDR2 SYGVNS come from the germline V gene. The CDR3 sequence is CASREVGGGEQFF. The DNA of the CDR3 is TGTGCCAGCAGGGAGGTAGGGGGGGGAGAGCAGTTCTTC.

This clone was detected only once. This rearrangement joins TRBV5-1 to TRBJ1-4, with unresolved D. The CDR3 consists of 14 residues. V lost 2 bases and J lost 6, with 11 bases in between. Germline CDR1 reads SGHRS; CDR2 reads YFSETQ. CDR3 sequence: CASSLTVVDEKLFF. The CDR3 DNA reads as TGCGCCAGCAGCTTAACTGTTGTTGATGAAAAACTGTTTTTT.

In this sample, this clone turned up a few times. The gene calls are TRBV25-1 and TRBJ1-2; no clear D. The CDR3 totals 12 residues. Per the germline V gene, CDR1 is MGHDK and CDR2 is SYGVNS. V gave up 6 bases and J gave up 6 bases, with 11 bases separating them. The CDR3 DNA follows: TGTGCCAGCAGCTGGTCCCGGGATGGCTACACCTTC. Translated, it gives CASSWSRDGYTF.

The chain employs TRBV7-2 and TRBJ2-3; maybe TRBD2 (5 bases). Deletions cut 4 bases from V and 4 bases from J, with 9 bases between. Germline-derived CDR1 and CDR2 are SGHTA and FQGNSA. The CDR3 consists of 13 residues. Here the CDR3 reads CASSWAGPDTQYF. Written as DNA, the CDR3 is TGTGCCAGCAGCTGGGCGGGCCCAGATACGCAGTATTTT. The whole variable domain, filled in from reference TRBV7-2 and TRBJ2-3, reads GAGVSQSPSNKVTEKGKDVELRCDPISGHTALYWYRQSLGQGLEFLIYFQGNSAPDKSGLPSDRFSAERTGGSVSTLTIQRTQQEDSAVYLCASSWAGPDTQYFGPGTRLTVL.